This TCR beta chain was sequenced during a study of OX40 agonist ivuxolimab in advanced cancers. Using immunoSEQ multiplex PCR, the repertoire was profiled, and TCRdb retains in-frame clones only, with some absent. This table has approximately 50,000 clones, around 90% appearing once. This clone was found once. The CDR3 runs 13 residues. CDR1 MNHNY and CDR2 SVGAGI come from the germline V gene (reference sequence). V lost 7 bases to trimming and J lost 0 bases, with 4 bases between them. Specimen: CD4+ or CD8+ T cells sorted from blood, collected in a trial of the OX40 agonist ivuxolimab. The chain carries TRBV6-6 and TRBJ2-6; no firm D call. The sequence came from an adult with an advanced solid tumor such as melanoma, head and neck, liver or kidney cancer. CDR3 nucleotide sequence: TGTGCCAGCACTATCTCTGGGGCCAACGTCCTGACTTTC. As protein: CASTISGANVLTF.